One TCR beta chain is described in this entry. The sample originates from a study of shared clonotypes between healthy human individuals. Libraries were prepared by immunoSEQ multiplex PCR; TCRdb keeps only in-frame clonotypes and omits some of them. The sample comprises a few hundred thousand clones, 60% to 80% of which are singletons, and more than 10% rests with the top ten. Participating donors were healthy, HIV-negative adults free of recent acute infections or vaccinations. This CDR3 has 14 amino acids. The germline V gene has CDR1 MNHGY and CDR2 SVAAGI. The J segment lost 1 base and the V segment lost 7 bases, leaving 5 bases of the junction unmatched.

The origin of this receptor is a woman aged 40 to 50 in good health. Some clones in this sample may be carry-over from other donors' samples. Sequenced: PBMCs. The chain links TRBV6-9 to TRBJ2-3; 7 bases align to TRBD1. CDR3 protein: CASMRDRGTDTQYF. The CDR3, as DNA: TGTGCCAGCATGAGGGACAGAGGCACAGATACGCAGTATTTT.